One TCR beta chain is described in this entry. Its antigen is currently not known. Base qualities are not provided; no much larger clone lies one nucleotide away. This sample was included in a study of cytomegalovirus exposure and HLA in healthy donors (dated by TCRdb to 2016 to 2017). Study-level background: In an earlier analysis of fewer than 750 of the donors, roughly 300 Gb of sequence data and 117 million unique TCR beta sequences from roughly 180 million T cells were reported. An early release that covered about 600 HLA-typed donors contained 300 to 350 gigabases of sequencing data and around 80 million unique TCR sequences. Among the approximately 400 genotyped donors, 75% to 90% belonged to the genetic ancestry cluster associated with self-reported Caucasian donors. The study was designed to test whether signatures of past pathogen exposure could be identified by cataloging public T cell receptors. Using immunosequencing, the study profiled T cell repertoires from approximately 700 subjects and related those repertoires to cytomegalovirus serostatus. A separate validation cohort of about 110 different subjects was used in addition to the 666-subject first cohort. To predict cytomegalovirus infection status, the study combined high-throughput TCR immunosequencing, statistical association of individual TCRs with disease status, and machine learning. A later analysis re-examined previously published TCR beta repertoires from over 500 donors and added high-resolution HLA genotyping to investigate patterns of TCR occurrence. Rather than drawing on any new phenotypic data, the later analysis identified candidate immune exposures from TCR beta sequences and the way those sequences occurred across donors. To decide whether each TCR beta V gene segment behaved as functional or pseudogenic, an earlier analysis of some 600 of the donors relied on high-throughput TCR beta sequencing. Donor age, sex, ethnicity and CMV serostatus were collected together with the repertoire data. A later genetic analysis took genome-wide SNP genotypes for about three fifths of the roughly 700 donors and used that subset as a discovery cohort. All discovery cohort repertoires had been generated on a single sequencing platform. HLA typing covered class I and class II loci at four-digit resolution. Typing coverage differed by locus: A, B, C, DRB1 and DQB1 were typed in about 620-630 donors, DQA1 in about 500, DPA1 in some 570, and DPB1 in approximately 450. Roughly 5 DR-DQ haplotypes were treated as single units for association and clustering because of strong linkage in the cohort. Among roughly 400 genotyped donors of the cohort, an average of approximately 240,000 unique TCR beta nucleotide sequences were sequenced per donor, 15% to 20% of them non-productive.

As encoded in the germline V gene, CDR1 is WSHSY while CDR2 is SAAADI. The CDR3 starts with the cysteine, ends with the phenylalanine, and has 15 residues. Kept here is only the CDR3 DNA, which spans 45 bases and is read in frame from base 1. The germline V end is reduced by 7 bases and the J end by 9 bases; junction bases left unmatched: 14. Beyond this particular receptor, the publication reports: Correlated functional status among segregating V segments might reflect linkage disequilibrium, but an unknown experimental factor could not be ruled out. Strong co-occurrence of HLA alleles, especially DR and DQ, made assigning TCR associations to individual alleles difficult. Roughly uniform sequencing depth across donors was assumed in presence/absence analyses, although this assumption may not hold. Cytomegalovirus status was reported to be diagnosed by the classifier with high specificity and sensitivity in both the original and validation cohorts. A further reported finding was that TCR beta sequences accurately predicted the HLA-A and HLA-B alleles for most subjects in the first cohort. Because counts were too low, roughly 17 rarely observed V segments, including chromosome 9 orphons, were left out of the earlier analysis of 587 of the donors. Most CMV-associated TCR beta chains appeared to be HLA-restricted in a later analysis, and the HLA associations seemed to be driven largely by CMV exposure. For the cohort, immune exposure information was limited to CMV serostatus. This cohort had only TCR beta chains sequenced, and the lack of alpha or paired-chain data limited which features could be detected. According to a later analysis, TCR association rates differed among HLA loci, with DRB1 alleles showing the most associated TCRs and HLA-C alleles showing the fewest. Compared with equally common non-associated chains, HLA-associated TCR beta chains in a later analysis were more clonally expanded and had lower generation probabilities. A group of highly shared sequence variants was considered likely to be a technical artifact of the sequencing pipeline. In a later analysis, around 17,000 TCR beta sequences were associated with specific HLA alleles at a false discovery rate of 0.05. Several of the top co-occurrence clusters appeared to be linked to parvovirus B19, influenza, CMV and Epstein-Barr virus, according to a later analysis. Across donors, most TCR sequences were observed very rarely, whereas some public TCRs were present in many individuals. Because HLA typing was unavailable for some donors at each locus, only the typed subset was used in association tests. A later genetic analysis associated a missense DCLRE1C variant with V-gene and J-gene trimming of TCR beta chains, and an independent cohort replicated the association. A later genetic analysis reported fewer N-insertions in productive TCRs among donors in an Asian-associated ancestry cluster than the approximately 700-donor mean. Because the 87-base-pair reads could not distinguish some IMGT-functional V segments, including TRBV6-2 and TRBV6-3, those segments were excluded. The study listed 170 or so TCR beta chains as associated with cytomegalovirus. The authors suggested that the approach could potentially be extended to other disease states and immunological phenotypes. Broadly in line with IMGT annotations, most TCR beta V segments showed up in productive rearrangements about 90% or about 30% of the time in an earlier analysis of several hundred of the donors. In vitro tests confirmed that three of the cytomegalovirus-associated TCR beta chains recognize cytomegalovirus antigens.

Libraries were constructed by the immunoSEQ multiplex PCR assay. A mixture of 60 forward primers for TCR Vbeta segments and 13 reverse primers for TCR Jbeta segments was used in the multiplex PCR. A multiplex PCR assay on genomic DNA amplified the CDR3 region of rearranged TCR beta genes. The Illumina HiSeq System was used to sequence the amplified TCR beta libraries as 87-base-pair reads. Processing in the source paper ran as follows. In a later analysis, tens of millions of unique TCR beta chains were counted across the roughly 610 repertoires, and roughly 11 million of these chains were shared by at least two donors. Raw reads were error-corrected and collapsed into unique sequences by a nearest-neighbor algorithm in which closely related sequences were merged to remove PCR and sequencing errors. To assign V, D and J gene segments, CDR3 sequences were aligned to IMGT reference sequences. Each retained sequence needed at least a six-nucleotide match to both a V gene segment and a J gene segment. A rearrangement was called productive if the CDR3 had no stop codons and remained in frame with V and J, and every other rearrangement was called non-productive. CDR3 was defined by IMGT convention, running from the second conserved V-encoded cysteine to the conserved J-encoded phenylalanine. Sequences without an unambiguous match to a single V gene segment were excluded from the earlier analysis of almost 600 of the donors. An earlier analysis of over 450 of the donors classified V segments as functional when productive rearrangements were above 56.7% and as segregating when the standard deviation between donors was above 5%. A statistical classification framework was built for diagnosing cytomegalovirus status from the catalog of TCR beta chain sequences. In a later analysis, V and J genes were assigned by comparing TCR nucleotide sequences against IMGT/GENE-DB human TR gene sequences. In a later analysis, CDR3 sequences and most-parsimonious VDJ recombination scenarios were assigned using the TCRdist pipeline. In a later analysis, each TCR beta chain was defined by its CDR3 amino acid sequence together with its V-gene family, and reads without a unique V-gene family were excluded. To address suspected cross-contamination and a sequencing artifact, a later analysis removed 550 to 750 highly shared, low-generation-probability nucleotide sequences. For each public chain, a later analysis derived a clonal expansion index from normalized ranks of inferred template counts within each repertoire. A later analysis computed generation probabilities with a VDJ recombination model fitted to out-of-frame rearrangements, and checked the results against IGoR. A later analysis scored TCR-TCR, TCR-HLA and TCR-CMV co-occurrence with hypergeometric tests, applying a repertoire-size bias correction to TCR pairs. A later analysis estimated false discovery rates by permuting HLA or CMV assignments 20 times. A later analysis grouped co-occurring TCRs with DBSCAN, adding TCRdist sequence similarity when clustering within HLA-allele-positive subsets. Repertoires with fewer than 30,000 or more than 120,000 public chains were left out of co-occurrence clustering, as were about 5 repertoires with anomalous nucleotide sharing. The source is immuneACCESS, and TCRdb retained only in-frame sequences with V and J called. Part of the clones is not carried over; for the studies checked, unresolved V genes explain less than half of this, and the remainder is unexplained. The D gene and trimming were derived from the DNA, and the V and J assignments and clone size from that table. This sample is represented by 82,000 or so clones; about 9.5% of them were singletons. The ten largest clones add up to around 24% of the sample.

The cohort comprised 666 healthy bone marrow donors. At the time of sampling, every cohort member was nominally healthy, though immune exposures that went unrecorded were likely present. The donor tested CMV seropositive, placing the donor among the 289 seropositive members of the cohort. A peripheral blood sample was provided by each donor, and peripheral blood mononuclear cells were used for TCR beta sequencing. Genomic DNA extraction from the blood cell samples was performed with the Qiagen DNeasy Blood Extraction Kit. The sequencing sample was made of PBMCs. The TCR was taken from a man in his sixties in good health and CMV-seropositive. This chain is built from TRBV10-2 and TRBJ2-1, and TRBD2 matches 8 of the central bases. The CDR3 has the sequence CASTWSGGARGEQFF. The base sequence is TGCGCCAGCACCTGGTCGGGGGGGGCCCGCGGTGAGCAGTTCTTC.